This T cell receptor (beta chain) was recovered during a study of shared clonotypes between healthy human individuals. Study-level background: Each donor's CD8 memory used one plate, CD8 naive two, each CD4 subset three. Findings and limits, study-wide: Despite large depth, rarefaction showed incomplete sorted-subset sequencing.

This clone was seen many times. What it binds is not known. This sample also contains other DNA sequences that code for the same CDR3. Genomic DNA belonging to each subset was distributed in equal measure over several immunoSEQ plates. Generated by immunoSEQ multiplex PCR, the TCRdb table keeps only in-frame clones and is missing some. The sample has over a million clones; roughly 74% are singletons. Germline-derived CDR1 and CDR2 are SEHNR and FQNEAQ (reference sequence). The V end lost 1 base, the J end lost 5 bases, and 14 bases lay between the germline ends. The CDR3 loop spans 16 amino acids. The TCR originated in a man younger than 35 in good health. Some clones in this sample may be carry-over from other donors' samples. The sample consisted of memory CD4+ T cells from PBMCs. Subset in this sample: CD45RA-negative fraction. V and J are TRBV7-9 and TRBJ2-2; perhaps TRBD2 as D (5 bases). CDR3 protein: CASSLDSASRTGELFF. The CDR3 DNA follows: TGTGCCAGCAGCTTAGATTCGGCTAGCCGGACCGGGGAGCTGTTTTTT. The whole variable domain, filled in from reference TRBV7-9 and TRBJ2-2, reads DTGVSQNPRHKITKRGQNVTFRCDPISEHNRLYWYRQTLGQGPEFLTYFQNEAQLEKSRLLSDRFSAERPKGSFSTLEIQRTEQGDSAMYLCASSLDSASRTGELFFGEGSRLTVL.